The 21 T cell receptor beta chains below were found in one sample sequenced in a study of post-analysis software for immune sequencing data. Study findings and constraints: Higher frequency in patients than in controls was seen for roughly five TRBV segments, with TRBV5-6, TRBV5-1 and TRBV20-1 among them.

The authors incorporated unique molecular identifiers into the TCR beta cDNA libraries. TCRdb re-analysed the PCR reads in MiXCR, keeping a single row per CDR3 protein. The sample holds some 890,000 distinct CDR3 sequences, approximately 57% seen once. No antigens are known for them. What was sequenced was blood. Receptors were obtained from a girl aged 5-17 years with multiple sclerosis.

The chain recombines TRBV5-1 with TRBJ2-5, with 14 bases fitting TRBD2. CDR3 length equals 16 residues. In germline, CDR1 is SGHRS, CDR2 YFSETQ. V gave up 4 bases and J gave up 3 bases; unmatched junction bases: 5. The CDR3 spells CASSPPGLAGEETQYF. The CDR3 nucleotides read TGCGCCAGCAGCCCGCCGGGACTAGCGGGAGAAGAGACCCAGTACTTC.

V usage is TRBV29-1 and J usage is TRBJ1-1; D gene uncertain. Germline V lookup: CDR1 SQVTM, CDR2 ANQGSEA. The CDR3 extends over 14 amino acids. V gave up 1 base and J gave up 0 bases, with 9 bases separating them. The CDR3 nucleotides read TGCAGCGTTGAAGGCAGGTTCTTGAACACTGAAGCTTTCTTT. Protein product: CSVEGRFLNTEAFF.

This sequence joins TRBV5-1 and TRBJ1-4; possible D gene TRBD1, 5 bases. Between the trimmed V and J ends, which lost 1 base and 7 bases, there was a span of 11 bases. Germline loops: CDR1 SGHRS, CDR2 YFSETQ. The length of the CDR3 is 14 residues. CDR3 coding DNA: TGCGCCAGCAGCTTGTGGGGGTGCGGTGAAAAACTGTTTTTT. Amino acid sequence: CASSLWGCGEKLFF. Supplemented by reference TRBV5-1 and TRBJ1-4, the full variable domain reads KAGVTQTPRYLIKTRGQQVTLSCSPISGHRSVSWYQQTPGQGLQFLFEYFSETQRNKGNFPGRFSGRQFSNSRSEMNVSTLELGDSALYLCASSLWGCGEKLFFGSGTQLSVL.

The CDR3 DNA sequence: TGCGCCAGCAGCCTTCAGACTTCCGACTACAATGAGCAGTTCTTC. This gives the protein CASSLQTSDYNEQFF. This chain joins TRBV4-1 and TRBJ2-1, with D hard to call. The CDR3 is 15 amino acids. Trimming pared 4 bases from V and 3 bases from J, leaving 13 bases between. Germline V lookup: CDR1 MGHRA, CDR2 YSYEKL.

This clonotype came up a few times. The chain recombines TRBV29-1 with TRBJ2-7, with unresolved D. From germline, CDR1 is SQVTM and CDR2 ANQGSEA. The CDR3 has 14 amino acids. V was cut by 3 bases and J by 3 bases, with 15 bases left in between. DNA for the CDR3: TGCAGCGTTGAGTCTACGGACGTCAACTACGAGCAGTACTTC. Translating it yields CSVESTDVNYEQYF.

V gene TRBV7-2 combines with J gene TRBJ2-7; 9 nucleotides agree with TRBD2. The germline V gene encodes CDR1 SGHTA and CDR2 FQGNSA. CDR3 length: 13 amino acids. V was clipped by 6 bases and J by 7 bases; unmatched bases: 7. CDR3 loop: CASRAGGPREQYF. DNA for the CDR3: TGTGCCAGCAGGGCGGGAGGGCCGCGGGAGCAGTACTTC.

J is TRBJ1-2 and V is TRBV7-9; no firm D call. The CDR3 runs to 11 residues. V lost 7 bases and J 4 bases, leaving 7 bases between the germline ends. Germline lookup yields CDR1 SEHNR and CDR2 FQNEAQ (reference sequence). CDR3 loop: CASTSAYGYTF. The CDR3 DNA is TGTGCCAGCACCTCGGCCTATGGCTACACCTTC.

The rearrangement joins TRBV29-1 to TRBJ2-1; 10 positions match TRBD1. CDR1 SQVTM and CDR2 ANQGSEA come from the germline V gene. The CDR3 has 14 residues. Trimming removed 2 bases from V and 4 bases from J; junction bases left unmatched: 2. In nucleotides, the CDR3 is TGCAGCGTTGAATGGGACAGGGGATACAATGAGCAGTTCTTC. Its protein is CSVEWDRGYNEQFF.

This chain's CDR3 is CASSPTGAEETQYF. The CDR3 DNA reads TGTGCCAGCAGTCCCACGGGGGCGGAAGAGACCCAGTACTTC. This sequence joins TRBV7-2 and TRBJ2-5; D tentatively fits TRBD1 or TRBD2 (6 bases each). CDR3 length equals 14 residues. Trimming pared 6 bases from V and 3 bases from J, leaving 14 bases between. Germline assignment: CDR1 SGHTA and CDR2 FQGNSA.

The V gene is TRBV7-6, the J gene TRBJ2-1; 12 nucleotides agree with TRBD2. Germline V lookup: CDR1 SGHVS, CDR2 FNYEAQ. The CDR3 runs 16 residues. V was clipped by 3 bases and J by 9 bases; unmatched bases: 9. The CDR3 DNA reads TGTGCCAGCAGCTTTCTAGCGGGAGGGACCTCAGGTGAGCAGTTCTTC. It translates to CASSFLAGGTSGEQFF.

This chain joins TRBV5-1 and TRBJ2-5; D perhaps matches TRBD1 (6 bases). This CDR3 is 13 amino acids long. Trimming removed 3 bases at V and 5 bases at J, with 11 bases between. Germline V gene sequence: CDR1 SGHRS, CDR2 YFSETQ. The CDR3 sequence is CASSSPQGETQYF. The CDR3 bases are TGCGCCAGCAGCTCGCCTCAGGGGGAGACCCAGTACTTC.

The chain uses TRBV25-1 and TRBJ2-5; TRBD1 matches at 8 bases. V dropped 4 bases and J dropped 7; count of bases not matched to a gene: 8. Germline CDR1 MGHDK, CDR2 SYGVNS. CDR3 length: 14 residues. DNA for the CDR3: TGTGCCAGCAGTGCCCAGGGGGCTGTGGTGACCCAGTACTTC. This encodes CASSAQGAVVTQYF.

The chain combines TRBV5-1 with TRBJ2-7; no definite D call. The CDR3 runs to 14 residues. V was cut by 0 bases and J by 7 bases, with 14 bases left in between. The germline CDR1 and CDR2 sequences are SGHRS and YFSETQ. CDR3 in DNA: TGCGCCAGCAGCTTGGACGTCCCGTTGGGGGAGCAGTACTTC. This encodes CASSLDVPLGEQYF. The full variable domain, in which reference TRBV5-1 and TRBJ2-7 provide the parts outside the CDR3, is KAGVTQTPRYLIKTRGQQVTLSCSPISGHRSVSWYQQTPGQGLQFLFEYFSETQRNKGNFPGRFSGRQFSNSRSEMNVSTLELGDSALYLCASSLDVPLGEQYFGPGTRLTVT.

V usage is TRBV29-1 and J usage is TRBJ1-5, with 8 bases lining up with TRBD1. CDR1 is SQVTM, CDR2 ANQGSEA, per germline. The V and J ends lost 5 bases and 5 bases, in that order; junction bases with no gene match: 5. The CDR3 sequence is 13 residues long. The CDR3 is CSVTDRDHQPQHF. The DNA of the CDR3 is TGCAGCGTTACGGACAGGGACCATCAGCCCCAGCATTTT.

V and J are TRBV29-1 and TRBJ2-3; 11 bases agree with TRBD2. V gave up 3 bases and J gave up 0 bases; unmatched junction bases: 8. The germline CDR1 and CDR2 sequences are SQVTM and ANQGSEA. The CDR3 runs to 17 residues. The CDR3 sequence: CSVDGVAGGLSTDTQYF. In nucleotides, the CDR3 is TGCAGCGTTGATGGGGTAGCGGGAGGGTTGAGCACAGATACGCAGTATTTT.

This clonotype was observed a handful of times. This chain links TRBV20-1 with TRBJ2-5, with D perhaps TRBD1 or TRBD2 (6 bases each). CDR3 length equals 16 residues. Trimming removed 3 bases from V and 9 bases from J, with 26 bases in between. From germline, CDR1 is DFQATT and CDR2 SNEGSKA (reference sequence). The CDR3 sequence: CSASSPYGGPKSAQYF. Here the CDR3 DNA reads TGCAGTGCTAGCTCCCCTTACGGGGGCCCGAAGTCGGCCCAGTACTTC.

This rearrangement joins TRBV7-8 to TRBJ2-3; 7 bases align to TRBD1. Germline-derived CDR1 and CDR2 are SGHVS and FQNEAQ. This CDR3 contains 16 residues. With V trimmed by 4 bases and J by 3 bases, 10 bases remained unmatched. The CDR3 is CASSSSTGIGTDTQYF. For the CDR3, the DNA is TGTGCCAGCAGCTCTTCGACAGGGATAGGGACAGATACGCAGTATTTT.

J is TRBJ1-2 and V is TRBV6-5; perhaps TRBD1 as D (5 bases). Germline V gene data show CDR1 as MNHEY and CDR2 as SVGAGI. CDR3 size: 17 residues. Trimming cost V 2 bases and J 0 bases, with 16 bases left between them. CDR3: CASSYRGRSSTNYGYTF. Here the CDR3 DNA reads TGTGCCAGCAGTTACCGGGGCAGGAGTTCCACTAACTATGGCTACACCTTC.

The gene calls are TRBV7-9 and TRBJ1-2; TRBD1 is a possible D gene (5 bases). Trimming took 0 bases from V and 5 from J, leaving 13 bases between them. Germline V gene data show CDR1 as SEHNR and CDR2 as FQNEAQ (reference sequence). CDR3 size: 15 residues. CDR3 sequence (DNA): TGTGCCAGCAGCTTAGCCCAAGACAGCGGGTATGGCTACACCTTC. Residues: CASSLAQDSGYGYTF.

The rearrangement links TRBV5-1 to TRBJ2-6, with a tentative D call TRBD2 (6 bases). CDR1 is SGHRS, CDR2 YFSETQ, per germline. This CDR3 comprises 17 residues. V lost 2 bases and J 0 bases, leaving 12 bases between the germline ends. The CDR3 nucleotides read TGCGCCAGCAGCTTCGGGACTGCTACCTCTGGGGCCAACGTCCTGACTTTC. It yields the protein CASSFGTATSGANVLTF.

The chain combines TRBV7-9 with TRBJ2-1; 11 nucleotides agree with TRBD1. The germline CDR1 and CDR2 sequences are SEHNR and FQNEAQ (reference sequence). The length of the CDR3 is 15 residues. Germline trimming cut 1 base from V and 6 bases from J; bases unmatched to any gene: 2. The CDR3 DNA is TGTGCCAGCAGCTTAGGGGACAGGGGGTCCAATGAGCAGTTCTTC. Its protein product is CASSLGDRGSNEQFF.